The T cell receptor beta chain under discussion was sequenced for a study of beta chain features in type 1 diabetes. Study-level results: Type 1 diabetes patients had fewer VDJ junction insertions and more deletions.

As every portion of the isolated RNA was reverse transcribed, the sequencing read expressed TCRB transcripts. Sequencing was performed with immunoSEQ multiplex PCR; in TCRdb, only in-frame clones are kept and a portion is missing. The sample lists 250,000 to 300,000 clones, 8% seen once, with over 0.8% in the top ten. Trimming took 8 bases from V and 3 from J; bases not matched to a gene: 11. CDR3 length equals 15 residues. Germline V gene data show CDR1 as MNHEY and CDR2 as SVGAGI. This clone was detected a few times. Its antigen remains unidentified. Purities over 95% were achieved in all sorted populations.

The clonotype originates from a woman between 18 and 30 years old in good health. The sample taken for sequencing was central memory CD4+ T cells from blood. The chain is built from TRBV6-5 and TRBJ2-3; 7 bases are a match to TRBD1. The CDR3 region has the DNA TGTGCCAGCGCTAAACGACAGGGTGGGACAGATACGCAGTATTTT. Its translation is CASAKRQGGTDTQYF.